This is a list of T cell receptor beta chains from one sample in a study of T cell responses to AZD1222 COVID-19 vaccine. Profiling relied on immunoSEQ multiplex PCR, and the TCRdb table lists in-frame clones only, not all of them. The table lists 150,000 or so clones, 90% to 95% of them singletons. The input for sequencing was peripheral blood, taken 28 days after the second AZD1222 dose. These receptors all stem from an adult who received the AZD1222 COVID-19 vaccine. Each CDR3 is given with its conserved first and last residue. Each record gives: J gene, V gene, CDR3 protein.

TRBJ2-5	TRBV9	CASNVGGPQETQYF
TRBJ2-5	TRBV7-9	CASSWSGTNQETQYF
TRBJ1-2	TRBV18	CASSPPQGTLNYGYTF
TRBJ1-5	TRBV7-9	CASSLGREGQPQHF
TRBJ1-5	TRBV2	CASAPGTVKPQHF
TRBJ1-2	TRBV7-9	CASSLRAGGSLRGYTF
TRBJ1-5	TRBV25-1	CASSGGQLNQPQHF
TRBJ2-3	TRBV30	CAWSPPGDTQYF
TRBJ1-3	TRBV5-6	CASSLASVFGNTIYF
TRBJ2-3	TRBV5-4	CASSRGQGIADTQYF
TRBJ1-1	TRBV19	CASSMMVGVNTEAFF
TRBJ2-1	TRBV19	CASSIQYNEQFF
TRBJ1-2	TRBV30	CAWILTQGHRDGAF
TRBJ2-5	TRBV9	CASSVDFGETQYF